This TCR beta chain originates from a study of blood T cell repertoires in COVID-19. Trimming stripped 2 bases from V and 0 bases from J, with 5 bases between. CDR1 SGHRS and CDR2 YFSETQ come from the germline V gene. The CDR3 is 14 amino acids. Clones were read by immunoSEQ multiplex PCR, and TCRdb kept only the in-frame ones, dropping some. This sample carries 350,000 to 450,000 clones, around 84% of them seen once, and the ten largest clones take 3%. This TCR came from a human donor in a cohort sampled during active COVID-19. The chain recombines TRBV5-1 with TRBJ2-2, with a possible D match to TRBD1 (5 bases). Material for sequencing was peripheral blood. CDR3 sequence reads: CASSLQANTGELFF. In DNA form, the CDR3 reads TGCGCCAGCAGCTTACAGGCGAACACCGGGGAGCTGTTTTTT.